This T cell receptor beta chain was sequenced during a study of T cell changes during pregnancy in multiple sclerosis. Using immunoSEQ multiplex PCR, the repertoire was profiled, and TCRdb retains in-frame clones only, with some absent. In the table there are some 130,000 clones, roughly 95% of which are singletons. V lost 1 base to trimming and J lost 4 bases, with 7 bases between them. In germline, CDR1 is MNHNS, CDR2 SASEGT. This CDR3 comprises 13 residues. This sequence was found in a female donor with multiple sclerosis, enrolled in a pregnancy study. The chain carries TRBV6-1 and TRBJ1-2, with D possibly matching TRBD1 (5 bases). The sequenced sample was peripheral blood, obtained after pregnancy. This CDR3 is CASSEGQFYGYTF. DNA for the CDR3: TGTGCCAGCAGTGAAGGACAGTTCTATGGCTACACCTTC.